These T cell receptor beta chains were read from a single sample in a study of blood T cell repertoires in COVID-19. The protocol was immunoSEQ multiplex PCR, while the TCRdb copy is restricted to in-frame clones and leaves out a portion. The table records around 220,000 clones, over 75% of them present only once. Source material: peripheral blood. Receptor source: a man between 35 and 55 years old with active or convalescent COVID-19. CDR3s include the opening cysteine and the closing phenylalanine or tryptophan. Each record gives: clone size, D gene, J gene, V gene, CDR3 protein, CDR3 DNA. D genes are given only for firm matches. Where a row states a size, it is once, few, many or the class of an expanded clone; other rows omit it.

-,TRBD1,TRBJ1-4,TRBV4-1,CASSQYSGQGVKEKLFF,TGCGCCAGCAGCCAATATTCAGGACAGGGGGTTAAAGAAAAACTGTTTTTT
-,-,TRBJ2-2,TRBV28,CASSFGSANTGELFF,TGTGCCAGCAGTTTCGGCAGCGCGAACACCGGGGAGCTGTTTTTT
-,TRBD2,TRBJ2-7,TRBV28,CASSFSGMGSYEQYF,TGTGCCAGCAGTTTTAGCGGGATGGGCTCCTACGAGCAGTACTTC
-,-,TRBJ1-6,TRBV5-1,CASSVKSQGTPLHF,TGCGCCAGCAGCGTGAAAAGTCAGGGGACACCCCTCCACTTT
-,-,TRBJ2-1,TRBV5-1,CASSLSSSSYNEQFF,TGCGCCAGCAGCTTATCTAGCAGTTCCTACAATGAGCAGTTCTTC
-,-,TRBJ2-3,TRBV9,CASSADARGAGTDTQYF,TGTGCCAGCAGCGCCGACGCTAGGGGCGCGGGCACAGATACGCAGTATTTT
-,-,TRBJ1-3,TRBV6-5,CASSPEGLTGNTIYF,TGTGCCAGCAGTCCCGAGGGCCTGACTGGAAACACCATATATTTT
few,TRBD1,TRBJ2-2,TRBV24-1,CATSDSTGGYTGELFF,TGTGCCACCAGTGATTCAACAGGGGGCTACACCGGGGAGCTGTTTTTT
once,TRBD2,TRBJ2-5,TRBV28,CASSFNSLAVKETQYF,TGTGCCAGCAGTTTCAACTCGCTAGCGGTAAAAGAGACCCAGTACTTC
few,-,TRBJ2-1,TRBV2,CASSFDNSREQFF,TGTGCCAGCAGTTTTGACAATTCTCGTGAGCAGTTCTTC
-,-,TRBJ2-7,TRBV6-5,CASRRDSSYEQYF,TGTGCCAGCCGAAGAGACAGCTCCTACGAGCAGTACTTC
few,-,TRBJ2-3,TRBV10-3,CAISLGLGTDTQYF,TGTGCCATCAGCTTAGGACTTGGCACAGATACGCAGTATTTT
-,-,TRBJ1-1,TRBV2,CASTGKSANTEAFF,TGTGCCAGCACAGGGAAATCGGCGAACACTGAAGCTTTCTTT
-,-,TRBJ1-1,TRBV12-3/TRBV12-4,CASMTGGTEAFF,TGTGCCAGCATGACCGGGGGGACTGAAGCTTTCTTT
-,-,TRBJ1-2,TRBV6-1,CASSEINTGPYGYTF,TGTGCCAGCAGTGAGATAAATACAGGACCTTATGGCTACACCTTC
-,-,TRBJ2-2,TRBV23-1,CASSQAVVKGGTDYTGELFF,TGCGCCAGCAGTCAAGCGGTCGTTAAGGGGGGGACGGATTACACCGGGGAGCTGTTTTTT
-,-,TRBJ1-2,TRBV30,CASGIIYGYTF,TGTGCCTCGGGGATTATCTATGGCTACACCTTC
-,-,TRBJ1-6,TRBV6-2/TRBV6-3,CASSYKGDSPLHF,TGTGCCAGCAGTTACAAGGGGGATTCACCCCTCCACTTT
-,-,TRBJ2-2,TRBV5-1,CASSLESSGLLQNTGELFF,TGCGCCAGCAGCTTGGAGTCATCGGGACTCCTGCAAAACACCGGGGAGCTGTTTTTT
few,TRBD2,TRBJ2-7,TRBV19,CASSTLAGGYYEQYF,TGTGCCAGTAGTACGCTAGCGGGAGGGTACTACGAGCAGTACTTC
-,-,TRBJ1-1,TRBV7-8,CASSLALGSEGEAFF,TGTGCCAGCAGCTTAGCGCTTGGCTCGGAGGGTGAAGCTTTCTTT
once,TRBD1,TRBJ1-2,TRBV6-5,CASSEDRHYGYTF,TGTGCCAGCAGCGAGGACAGGCACTATGGCTACACCTTC
-,-,TRBJ1-2,TRBV5-1,CASSLSGTRRGYTF,TGCGCCAGCAGCTTGTCCGGGACACGTCGAGGCTACACCTTC
-,-,TRBJ1-2,TRBV19,CASSIVMAANYGYTF,TGTGCCAGTAGTATAGTGATGGCAGCTAACTATGGCTACACCTTC
-,-,TRBJ1-1,TRBV24-1,CATRRNHREGGRTNTEAFF,TGTGCCACCAGGAGGAACCACAGGGAGGGAGGCAGGACGAACACTGAAGCTTTCTTT
-,TRBD1,TRBJ2-2,TRBV5-5,CASRDGRQGANTGELFF,TGTGCCAGCAGAGATGGGCGACAGGGGGCAAACACCGGGGAGCTGTTTTTT
-,TRBD1,TRBJ1-5,TRBV19,CASSWTGGLNQPQHF,TGTGCCAGTAGCTGGACAGGGGGCCTCAATCAGCCCCAGCATTTT
-,-,TRBJ2-3,TRBV7-2,CASSPRLVGGDTQYF,TGTGCCAGCAGCCCGCGACTAGTTGGAGGAGATACGCAGTATTTT
-,TRBD1,TRBJ2-7,TRBV7-9,CASSLRTGDEQYF,TGTGCCAGCAGCTTAAGGACAGGCGACGAGCAGTACTTC
-,TRBD1,TRBJ1-1,TRBV18,CASSWTGVGTEAFF,TGTGCCAGCTCATGGACAGGGGTGGGCACTGAAGCTTTCTTT
-,-,TRBJ2-4,TRBV19,CASSMEGGVYAKNIQYF,TGTGCCAGTAGTATGGAAGGGGGAGTTTATGCCAAAAACATTCAGTACTTC
-,TRBD2,TRBJ2-7,TRBV6-1,CASSEAGRGIEQYF,TGTGCCAGCAGTGAAGCTGGGAGGGGAATCGAGCAGTACTTC
-,-,TRBJ2-7,TRBV2,CASSMTGQGYEQYF,TGTGCCAGCAGTATGACAGGCCAGGGCTACGAGCAGTACTTC
-,-,TRBJ1-6,TRBV11-2,CASSLHMTGGNSPLHF,TGTGCCAGCAGCCTACATATGACAGGTGGCAATTCACCCCTCCACTTT
-,TRBD2,TRBJ2-7,TRBV10-1,CASSEAGGRDYEQYF,TGCGCCAGCAGTGAGGCAGGCGGGAGGGACTACGAGCAGTACTTC
-,TRBD2,TRBJ2-7,TRBV11-2,CASGPGLALHEQYF,TGTGCCAGCGGACCGGGACTAGCGTTACACGAGCAGTACTTC
-,-,TRBJ1-2,TRBV7-9,CASSLGTGSSNYGYTF,TGTGCCAGCAGCTTAGGGACTGGCTCGTCTAACTATGGCTACACCTTC
-,-,TRBJ1-2,TRBV18,CASSPGGTADGYTF,TGTGCCAGCTCACCTGGAGGTACGGCGGATGGCTACACCTTC
-,-,TRBJ1-1,TRBV28,CASSAGIRGNTEAFF,TGTGCCAGCAGTGCGGGAATAAGGGGAAACACTGAAGCTTTCTTT
once,-,TRBJ1-2,TRBV28,CASSLGDYGYTF,TGTGCCAGCAGCCTAGGGGACTATGGCTACACCTTC
-,-,TRBJ1-6,TRBV6-1,CASSEGQTFSSYNSPLHF,TGTGCCAGCAGTGAAGGTCAGACTTTTAGCTCCTATAATTCACCCCTCCACTTT
-,TRBD1,TRBJ1-3,TRBV28,CASTPIPGTGTGNTIYF,TGTGCCAGCACCCCAATCCCCGGGACAGGGACTGGAAACACCATATATTTT
-,-,TRBJ1-2,TRBV2,CASSEVSGVYGYTF,TGTGCCAGCAGTGAAGTCTCAGGGGTCTATGGCTACACCTTC
-,-,TRBJ2-7,TRBV5-1,CASSLDADRFTLSYEQYF,TGCGCCAGCAGCTTGGACGCCGACAGGTTCACGCTCTCCTACGAGCAGTACTTC
-,-,TRBJ2-1,TRBV7-3,CASSLGTIDGGEQFF,TGTGCCAGCAGTCTCGGGACAATCGATGGTGGTGAGCAGTTCTTC
-,TRBD1,TRBJ1-2,TRBV6-6,CASRTTGGYGYTF,TGTGCCAGCAGGACTACAGGGGGCTATGGCTACACCTTC
-,TRBD1,TRBJ1-5,TRBV18,CASSPQGQINQPQHF,TGTGCCAGCTCACCCCAGGGACAGATAAATCAGCCCCAGCATTTT
-,-,TRBJ1-2,TRBV4-2,CASSQDLDIANYGYTF,TGTGCCAGCAGCCAAGATCTGGACATAGCTAACTATGGCTACACCTTC
once,-,TRBJ1-1,TRBV27,CASSLGGAGTEAFF,TGTGCCAGCAGTTTAGGGGGGGCAGGAACTGAAGCTTTCTTT
-,TRBD1,TRBJ1-4,TRBV24-1,CATSDFPRDRGRPGEKLFF,TGTGCCACCAGTGATTTTCCCAGGGACAGGGGGCGTCCTGGGGAAAAACTGTTTTTT
-,-,TRBJ2-7,TRBV19,CASSYQSSYEQYF,TGTGCCAGTAGCTACCAAAGCTCCTACGAGCAGTACTTC
-,TRBD1,TRBJ2-3,TRBV7-9,CASSVDRRTDTQYF,TGTGCCAGCAGCGTGGACAGGCGCACAGATACGCAGTATTTT
-,TRBD1,TRBJ2-6,TRBV11-2,CASSLVWGQGKSGANVLTF,TGTGCCAGCAGCTTAGTCTGGGGACAGGGGAAGTCCGGGGCCAACGTCCTGACTTTC
-,-,TRBJ2-3,TRBV29-1,CSVDGRALDTQYF,TGCAGCGTTGACGGCAGGGCTTTAGATACGCAGTATTTT
-,-,TRBJ1-6,TRBV6-1,CASSEPPSGGISPLHF,TGTGCCAGCAGTGAACCGCCATCGGGGGGCATTTCACCCCTCCACTTT